Described below is a single TCR beta chain sequence and its context. These data belong to a study of blood T cell repertoires in COVID-19. Study-level background: Samples came from the United States, Italy and Spain, spanning acute and convalescent COVID-19. Sample material is recorded as cDNA or gDNA derived from T cells, B-cell-depleted T cells, or PBMCs.

Authors' methods: It was from reference gene primer amplification that nucleated cell counts were estimated. TCRdb's table, derived via immunoSEQ multiplex PCR, lists solely in-frame clones and lacks some. V, J and clone size are taken as reported in that table, and D and trimming were inferred from the DNA itself. The table records fewer than 250,000 clones, about 82% of them present only once. With 0 bases clipped from V and 0 bases from J, the junction kept 4 bases outside the gene matches. The CDR3 is made up of 17 amino acids. From germline, CDR1 is LGHDT and CDR2 YNNKEL (reference sequence). V and J are TRBV3-1 (or the pseudogene TRBV3-2) and TRBJ2-1; TRBD2 matches at 8 bases. The origin of this receptor is a woman aged 55-70 years with active or convalescent COVID-19. Input material: peripheral blood. CDR3 amino acids: CASSQELAGSSYNEQFF. The CDR3 DNA is TGTGCCAGCAGCCAAGAATTAGCGGGGAGCTCCTACAATGAGCAGTTCTTC.